This T cell receptor (beta chain) emerged from a study of T cell repertoires in cytomegalovirus infection. About this clonotype itself: What it recognizes is unknown.

The V end lost 6 bases, the J end lost 8 bases, and 16 bases lay between the germline ends. The CDR3 has 13 amino acids. The V gene's germline CDR1 is MDHEN and CDR2 SYDVKM. Using its own MiXCR run on the reads, TCRdb lists one record per CDR3 protein. The sample holds fewer than 350,000 distinct CDR3 sequences; about 27% are singletons and the top ten take 20%. The clonotype was recovered from a human donor in good health (CMV status not recorded). Some clones in this sample may be carry-over from other donors' samples. The rearrangement links TRBV28 to TRBJ1-1; possible D gene TRBD1, 5 bases. The sample was cultured PBMCs, taken from culture after CMV antigen stimulation. The CDR3: CASRRQADREAFF. The CDR3 region has the DNA TGTGCCAGCAGACGCCAGGCTGACAGAGAAGCTTTCTTT. Using reference TRBV28 and TRBJ1-1 for the parts outside the CDR3, the full variable domain is DVKVTQSSRYLVKRTGEKVFLECVQDMDHENMFWYRQDPGLGLRLIYFSYDVKMKEKGDIPEGYSVSREKKERFSLILESASTNQTSMYLCASRRQADREAFFGQGTRLTVV.